These 25 T cell receptor beta chains share one sample of origin, sequenced in a study of beta chain features in type 1 diabetes (dated by TCRdb to the late 2010s). Results and caveats for the whole study, not just this receptor: Type 1 diabetes patients showed a moderate but significant shortening of TCRB CDR3 length in all four CD4+ subsets.

Libraries were prepared through the immunoSEQ multiplex PCR assay. The High Capacity cDNA Reverse Transcription Kit was used to reverse transcribe all of the isolated RNA, meaning that expressed TCRB transcripts were what got sequenced. In TCRdb, the immuneACCESS table is reduced to in-frame sequences with V and J assigned. These tables do not hold every clone; where another copy was compared, an unresolved V gene accounts for under half, and the others remain unexplained. The sample yields 52,000 or so clones; approximately 52% were counted once. 2% to 3% of the sample comes from the top ten. No cognate antigen is known for these TCRs. The specimen was Tregs from blood. Taken with the paper, the label for cell subset or site translates to: regulatory CD4+ T cells. The receptors shown here come from a woman aged 40 to 50 with type 1 diabetes.

This sequence joins TRBV6-5 and TRBJ1-4; 10 bases line up with TRBD1. The CDR3 is made up of 14 amino acids. Germline V lookup: CDR1 MNHEY, CDR2 SVGAGI. V was pared by 4 bases and J by 7 bases, with 3 bases of the junction left unmatched. This CDR3 is CASSSGQGGEKLFF. The CDR3 DNA follows: TGTGCCAGCAGTTCCGGACAGGGGGGTGAAAAACTGTTTTTT.

This clone was counted only a few times. The rearrangement joins TRBV28 to TRBJ2-1, with 9 bases lining up with TRBD2. Unmatched junction bases numbered 19, after V lost 8 bases and J lost 8 bases. In germline, CDR1 is MDHEN, CDR2 SYDVKM. The length of the CDR3 is 17 residues. CDR3 sequence reads: CASGGGLAGFSNDEQFF. As DNA, the CDR3 is TGTGCCAGCGGGGGGGGCCTAGCGGGATTTTCGAATGATGAGCAGTTCTTC.

On this clone: A read error may account for a junction end that differs from germline. The V call is TRBV15, the J call TRBJ1-2; D gene uncertain. From germline, CDR1 is LNHNV and CDR2 YYDKDF (reference sequence). CDR3 length equals 14 residues. Here the CDR3 DNA reads TGTGCCGCCAGCTCCCCCGGGGAAGTCTTTGGCTACACCTTC. Its translation: CAASSPGEVFGYTF.

This clone was picked up a small number of times. This chain joins TRBV7-2 and TRBJ2-3; the match to TRBD2 covers 7 bases. This CDR3 has 15 amino acids. The ends lost 3 bases at V and 1 base at J; junction bases unmatched: 4. From germline, CDR1 is SGHTA and CDR2 FQGNSA. CDR3 DNA sequence: TGTGCCAGCAGCTTGGCGGGGGAGCGCACAGATACGCAGTATTTT. Its protein is CASSLAGERTDTQYF.

The chain has TRBV7-3 and TRBJ1-6; 8 bases are shared with TRBD1. V was pared by 3 bases and J by 6 bases, with 1 base of the junction left unmatched. The CDR3 runs to 14 residues. CDR1 SGHTA and CDR2 FQGTGA come from the germline V gene. CDR3 DNA: TGTGCCAGCAGCTTGACAGGGGTTAATTCACCCCTCCACTTT. As protein: CASSLTGVNSPLHF.

Note on this clone: One end of the junction is discordant with germline, which a read error may explain. The chain joins TRBV6-4 to TRBJ2-1; 11 nucleotides match TRBD2. CDR3 size: 15 residues. Germline assignment: CDR1 MRHNA and CDR2 SNTAGT. The CDR3 DNA follows: TGTGCCAGCAGTCATACTAGCGGGAGCTACGATGAGCAGTTCTTC. Translating gives CASSHTSGSYDEQFF.

This chain links TRBV5-1 with TRBJ2-5; 7 positions match TRBD2. The CDR3 is 15 amino acids. Looked up from germline, CDR1 is SGHRS and CDR2 is YFSETQ. The V gene end was trimmed by 2 bases and the J gene end by 2 bases; junction bases not matched to a gene: 6. The CDR3 sequence is CASSLNGGSQETQYF. CDR3 nucleotide sequence: TGCGCCAGCAGCTTAAACGGGGGGTCTCAAGAGACCCAGTACTTC.

This chain joins TRBV7-2 and TRBJ2-1, with 8 bases matching TRBD2. Germline V lookup: CDR1 SGHTA, CDR2 FQGNSA. J lost 8 bases, V lost 3 bases, and 3 bases had no gene match. This CDR3 region has 13 residues. CDR3 residues: CASSLRGADEQFF. The CDR3 DNA is TGTGCCAGCAGCTTGCGGGGGGCCGATGAGCAGTTCTTC.

V and J are TRBV6-6 and TRBJ2-7, with TRBD2 matching 10 bases. This CDR3 region has 15 residues. J was trimmed by 4 bases and V by 7 bases; bases with no gene match: 10. Germline values: CDR1 MNHNY, CDR2 SVGAGI (reference sequence). This CDR3 is CASKIGAGGTYEQYF. CDR3 bases: TGTGCCAGCAAAATCGGAGCGGGAGGGACATACGAGCAGTACTTC.

The J gene is TRBJ1-5, the V gene TRBV18; TRBD1 aligns across 9 bases. The junction had 9 bases not matched to a gene; V was cut back by 3 bases and J by 6 bases. The V gene's germline CDR1 is KGHSH and CDR2 LQKENI. This CDR3 spans 16 amino acids. The CDR3 reads CASSPGGTGSGQPQHF. DNA for the CDR3: TGTGCCAGCTCACCTGGGGGGACAGGGTCGGGTCAGCCCCAGCATTTT.

The chain recombines TRBV2 with TRBJ2-3, with D possibly matching TRBD2 (5 bases). Trimming cost V 4 bases and J 1 base, with 12 bases left between them. The CDR3 length is 15 residues. Per germline, CDR1 SNHLY and CDR2 FYNNEI. This CDR3 is CASSVGPEGTDTQYF. CDR3 bases: TGTGCCAGCAGTGTTGGGCCGGAGGGCACAGATACGCAGTATTTT.

In its sample, this clone was seen a few times. V gene TRBV4-3 combines with J gene TRBJ2-1; 7 positions match TRBD1. CDR1 and CDR2 from the germline V gene are LGHNA and YSLEER. The CDR3 spans 16 residues. J was trimmed by 2 bases and V by 4 bases; bases with no gene match: 8. The CDR3 DNA is TGCGCCAGCAGCCGGGGGCGACAGGGTACCTACAATGAGCAGTTCTTC. As protein: CASSRGRQGTYNEQFF.

The CDR3 bases are TGCAGCGTTCGGCCAGGGACAGGGAACACCATATATTTT. Its protein is CSVRPGTGNTIYF. V and J are TRBV29-1 and TRBJ1-3; 9 bases line up with TRBD1. This CDR3 has 13 residues. Germline CDR1 reads SQVTM; CDR2 reads ANQGSEA. V was pared by 5 bases and J by 7 bases, with 6 bases of the junction left unmatched.

The gene calls are TRBV18 and TRBJ1-1; tentative D call: TRBD1 (6 bases). This CDR3 is built from 14 residues. Germline assignment: CDR1 KGHSH and CDR2 LQKENI. The V and J ends lost 3 bases and 4 bases respectively, with 12 bases between them. Written as DNA, the CDR3 is TGTGCCAGCTCACCCTACAGGGTCCCCACTGAAGCTTTCTTT. Its translation is CASSPYRVPTEAFF.

The V gene is TRBV9, the J gene TRBJ2-5; 8 bases are a match to TRBD1. The CDR3 is 16 residues long. J was trimmed by 1 base and V by 2 bases; bases with no gene match: 7. Germline CDR1 SGDLS, CDR2 YYNGEE. The CDR3 loop is CASSVGQGQAQETQYF. CDR3 bases: TGTGCCAGCAGCGTTGGACAGGGACAAGCCCAAGAGACCCAGTACTTC.

The CDR3: CASSIQGAMDEQYF. CDR3 sequence (DNA): TGTGCCAGCAGCATACAGGGGGCAATGGACGAGCAGTACTTC. The chain uses TRBV6-5 and TRBJ2-7, with TRBD1 identical over 9 bases. CDR3 length equals 14 residues. V lost 6 bases and J lost 5; bases outside the gene matches: 8. Germline values: CDR1 MNHEY, CDR2 SVGAGI.

The chain employs TRBV27 and TRBJ2-5; 14 bases fit TRBD2. Germline CDR1 and CDR2: MNHEY and SMNVEV (reference sequence). The J segment lost 7 bases and the V segment lost 6 bases, leaving 4 bases of the junction unmatched. The CDR3 is 14 amino acids. CDR3 region: CASSGTSGSGTQYF. CDR3 sequence (DNA): TGTGCCAGCAGCGGGACTAGCGGGAGCGGGACCCAGTACTTC.

The chain has TRBV11-3 and TRBJ2-1; perhaps TRBD2 as D (5 bases). V was shortened by 4 bases and J by 5 bases, with 12 bases between the two germline ends. Germline V gene lookup returns CDR1 SGHNT and CDR2 YENEEA. The CDR3 extends over 14 amino acids. CDR3 sequence (DNA): TGTGCCAGCAGCTCCCAGGACTGGGACAATGAGCAGTTCTTC. Encoded protein: CASSSQDWDNEQFF.

The rearrangement links TRBV4-2 to TRBJ2-5; 10 nucleotides agree with TRBD2. This CDR3 contains 16 residues. With 0 bases clipped from V and 2 bases from J, the junction kept 3 bases outside the gene matches. Germline CDR1 LGHNA, CDR2 YNFKEQ. The CDR3 loop is CASSQDGLAAQETQYF. CDR3 nucleotides: TGTGCCAGCAGCCAAGATGGACTAGCGGCACAAGAGACCCAGTACTTC.

This clone was detected a few times. The chain couples TRBV7-2 to TRBJ1-3; unclear D gene. This CDR3 is built from 13 residues. The V gene lost 10 bases and the J gene lost 4 bases, with 14 bases spanning the gap. Germline lookup yields CDR1 SGHTA and CDR2 FQGNSA. CDR3 sequence (DNA): TGTGCCACTGCGCCTTTCCCCGGAAACACCATATATTTT. It is translated as CATAPFPGNTIYF.

This clone showed up just a few times. The chain carries TRBV7-9 and TRBJ2-7; 8 nucleotides match TRBD1. The CDR3 is 15 residues long. Germline-derived CDR1 and CDR2 are SEHNR and FQNEAQ (reference sequence). V lost 4 bases, J lost 2 bases, and 7 bases stayed unmatched. DNA for the CDR3: TGTGCCAGCAGCTGGTGGACAGGGATGGCCTACGAGCAGTACTTC. As protein: CASSWWTGMAYEQYF.

V usage is TRBV28 and J usage is TRBJ2-3; TRBD2 matches 15 bases. Germline V CDR1 and CDR2: MDHEN, SYDVKM. The trim removed 6 bases at V and 3 bases at J, leaving 7 bases unmatched. There are 17 residues in the CDR3. The CDR3 loop is CASRGRTSGRGTDTQYF. CDR3 DNA sequence: TGTGCCAGCAGGGGCAGGACTAGCGGGAGGGGAACAGATACGCAGTATTTT.

The chain has TRBV28 and TRBJ2-5; 12 bases match TRBD2. The ends lost 5 bases at V and 1 base at J; junction bases unmatched: 2. CDR3 length: 15 residues. Germline V lookup: CDR1 MDHEN, CDR2 SYDVKM. The CDR3 protein is CASSLAGGFQETQYF. CDR3 sequence (DNA): TGTGCCAGCAGTCTAGCGGGAGGGTTCCAAGAGACCCAGTACTTC.

The genes are TRBV29-1 and TRBJ1-1; 7 bases map to TRBD1. CDR3 size: 14 residues. V shed 3 bases and J 6 bases; nucleotides not matched to a gene: 10. Germline values: CDR1 SQVTM, CDR2 ANQGSEA. The CDR3 loop reads CSVEVTRGRSEAFF. DNA for the CDR3: TGCAGCGTTGAGGTCACTAGGGGGCGTTCTGAAGCTTTCTTT.

The chain links TRBV19 to TRBJ2-3; 11 bases map to TRBD2. V lost 4 bases and J lost 6; bases outside the gene matches: 6. Germline CDR1 is LNHDA and CDR2 is SQIVND (reference sequence). The CDR3 spans 15 residues. In DNA, the CDR3 is TGTGCCAGTAGTAGTACTAGCGGGGGTAGGGATACGCAGTATTTT. Translated: CASSSTSGGRDTQYF.